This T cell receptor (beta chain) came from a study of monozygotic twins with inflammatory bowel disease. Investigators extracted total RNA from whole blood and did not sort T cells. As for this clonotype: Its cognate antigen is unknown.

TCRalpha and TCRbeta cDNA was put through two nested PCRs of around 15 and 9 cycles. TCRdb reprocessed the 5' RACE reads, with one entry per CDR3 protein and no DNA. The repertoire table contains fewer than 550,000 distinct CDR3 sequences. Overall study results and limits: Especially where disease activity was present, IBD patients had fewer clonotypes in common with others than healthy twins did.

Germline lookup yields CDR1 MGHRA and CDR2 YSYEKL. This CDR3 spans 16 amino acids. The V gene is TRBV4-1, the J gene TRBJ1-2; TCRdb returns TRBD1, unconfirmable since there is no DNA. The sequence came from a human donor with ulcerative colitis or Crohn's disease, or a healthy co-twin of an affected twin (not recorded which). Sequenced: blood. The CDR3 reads CASSQDRGPTSSGYTF.